Listed here are 8 T cell receptor beta chains from one sample, sequenced in a study of T cell clonality in common variable immunodeficiency. Study outcomes and limitations: In common variable immunodeficiency, TCR beta chains reportedly carried fewer deletions and N-nucleotide insertions.

For these TCRs, the target antigens are not known. Clones were sequenced by immunoSEQ multiplex PCR, and TCRdb holds only the in-frame ones, with some missing. This repertoire holds about 23,000 clones, and none appear only once. The sequencing sample was made of peripheral blood mononuclear cells. Source of these receptors: a human donor with common variable immunodeficiency.

This clone was observed a handful of times. The CDR3 end lies 3 residues beyond the end of the read and is filled in from the germline J gene. The V and J genes are TRBV6-2 or TRBV6-3 and TRBJ2-2, with no clear D. The germline CDR1 and CDR2 sequences are MNHEY and SVGEGT. The CDR3 runs 14 residues. Trimming shortened V by 4 bases and J by 6 bases, and 12 bases separated the two germline ends. The covered CDR3 bases are TGTGCCAGCAGTTCCTTTAGTCGGGCCGGGGAG. The encoded protein is CASSSFSRAGE. Given in full, the CDR3 is CASSSFSRAGELFF.

The sample holds a few counts of this clone. The sequenced fragment ends 3 residues before the CDR3 boundary, so the rest is inferred from the germline J gene. J is TRBJ1-6 and V is TRBV19; 9 nucleotides match TRBD1. With V trimmed by 9 bases and J by 7 bases, 7 bases remained unmatched. The CDR3 loop spans 14 amino acids. Germline loops: CDR1 LNHDA, CDR2 SQIVND (reference sequence). CDR3 residues: CASQETGGNSPLHF. Partial CDR3 DNA: TGTGCCAGCCAGGAGACAGGGGGAAATTCACCC.

This clone was recorded many times. The observed sequence ends 3 residues before the CDR3 terminus, with the missing tail filled in from the germline J gene. The chain employs TRBV5-6 and TRBJ2-7; no definite D call. The germline V gene has CDR1 SGHDT and CDR2 YYEEEE. The CDR3 is 12 residues long. V lost 2 bases to trimming and J lost 6 bases, with 9 bases between them. The chain's CDR3 is CASSLTTSEQYF. The part of the CDR3 DNA that was read is TGTGCCAGCAGCTTAACAACGTCCGAG.

This clone has ten or more counts. CDR3 bases read: TGTGCCAGCAGCTTCGTTCAGGGTCAGGGCAATGAG. Its translation is CASSFVQGQGNE. The whole CDR3 reads CASSFVQGQGNEQFF. The chain is built from TRBV5-6 and TRBJ2-1, with D possibly being TRBD1 (5 bases). The read gets to within 3 residues of the CDR3 end, and the germline J gene fills in the rest. CDR3 length equals 15 residues. Germline V lookup: CDR1 SGHDT, CDR2 YYEEEE. The ends were cut back, 2 bases at V and 6 bases at J, with 15 bases in the middle. Using reference TRBV5-6 and TRBJ2-1 for the parts outside the CDR3, the full variable domain is DAGVTQSPTHLIKTRGQQVTLRCSPKSGHDTVSWYQQALGQGPQFIFQYYEEEERQRGNFPDRFSGHQFPNYSSELNVNALLLGDSALYLCASSFVQGQGNEQFFGPGTRLTVL.

This clone was seen more than once but under ten times. The CDR3 end falls 3 residues outside the read, so it is completed with the germline J gene. The genes are TRBV6-4 and TRBJ2-5; 9 bases align to TRBD2. Trimming took 0 bases from V and 5 from J; bases not matched to a gene: 13. The CDR3 is made up of 18 amino acids. CDR1 MRHNA and CDR2 SNTAGT come from the germline V gene. CDR3 loop: CASSDSFCGGADRETQYF. Partial CDR3 DNA: TGTGCCAGCAGTGACTCATTTTGCGGGGGGGCGGATCGGGAGACC.

This clone was recorded a few times. The read finishes 3 residues shy of the CDR3 end, and the germline J gene is used to complete it. The J gene is TRBJ1-6, the V gene TRBV18; 8 nucleotides line up with TRBD1. CDR1 is KGHSH and CDR2 is LQKENI in the germline V gene. The length of the CDR3 is 14 residues. The junction had 9 bases not matched to a gene; V was cut back by 7 bases and J by 10 bases. The CDR3 region is CASCLQGAESPLHF. The covered CDR3 bases are TGTGCCAGCTGCCTCCAGGGGGCTGAATCACCC.

This clone came up many times. The read is 3 residues too short to cover the CDR3 end, so that end is filled in from the germline J gene. J is TRBJ1-1 and V is TRBV20-1; D possibly corresponds to TRBD1 (5 bases). Germline-derived CDR1 and CDR2 are DFQATT and SNEGSKA (reference sequence). The CDR3 length is 11 residues. The chain's CDR3 is CSASIQGEAFF. CDR3 DNA, as far as it was read: TGCAGTGCTAGTATTCAGGGAGAA.

Note on this clone: The CDR3 end falls 3 residues outside the read, so it is completed with the germline J gene. The chain uses TRBV6-1 and TRBJ2-7; possibly TRBD1 for D (6 bases). Per the germline V gene, CDR1 is MNHNS and CDR2 is SASEGT. The V end lost 0 bases, the J end lost 5 bases, and 23 bases lay between the germline ends. CDR3 size: 18 residues. Partial CDR3 DNA: TGTGCCAGCAGTGAAGCGCCCCGGGACGCAGGGGCCCGGGACGAG. It is translated as CASSEAPRDAGARDE. The entire CDR3 is CASSEAPRDAGARDEQYF.